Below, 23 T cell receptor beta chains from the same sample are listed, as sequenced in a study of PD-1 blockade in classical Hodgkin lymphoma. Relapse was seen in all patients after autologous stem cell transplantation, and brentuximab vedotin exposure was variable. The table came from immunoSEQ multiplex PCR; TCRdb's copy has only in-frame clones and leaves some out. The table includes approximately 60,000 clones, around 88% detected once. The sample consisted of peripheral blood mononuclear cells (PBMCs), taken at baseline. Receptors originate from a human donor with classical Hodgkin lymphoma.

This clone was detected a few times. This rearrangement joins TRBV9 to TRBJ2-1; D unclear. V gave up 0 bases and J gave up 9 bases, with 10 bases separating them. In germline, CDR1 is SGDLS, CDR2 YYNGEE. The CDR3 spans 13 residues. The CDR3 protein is CASSVASTTEQFF. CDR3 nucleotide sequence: TGTGCCAGCAGCGTAGCATCTACAACTGAGCAGTTCTTC.

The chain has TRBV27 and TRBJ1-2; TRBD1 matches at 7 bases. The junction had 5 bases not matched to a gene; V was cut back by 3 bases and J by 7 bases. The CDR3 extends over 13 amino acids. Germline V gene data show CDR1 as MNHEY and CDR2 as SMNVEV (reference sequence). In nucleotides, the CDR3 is TGTGCCAGCAGTTTCCGACAGGGCTCTGGCTACACCTTC. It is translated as CASSFRQGSGYTF.

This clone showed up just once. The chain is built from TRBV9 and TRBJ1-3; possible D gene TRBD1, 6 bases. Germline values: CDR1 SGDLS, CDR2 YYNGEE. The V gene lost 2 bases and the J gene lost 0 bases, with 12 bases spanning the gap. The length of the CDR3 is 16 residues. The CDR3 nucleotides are TGTGCCAGCAGCGTGGACAGCCGAGTCTCTGGAAACACCATATATTTT. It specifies CASSVDSRVSGNTIYF.

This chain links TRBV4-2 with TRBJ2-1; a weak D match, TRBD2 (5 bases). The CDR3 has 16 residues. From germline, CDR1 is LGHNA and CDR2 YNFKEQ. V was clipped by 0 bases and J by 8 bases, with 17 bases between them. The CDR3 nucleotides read TGTGCCAGCAGCCAAGATAAGATCGGACTCCCCCATGAGCAGTTCTTC. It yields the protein CASSQDKIGLPHEQFF.

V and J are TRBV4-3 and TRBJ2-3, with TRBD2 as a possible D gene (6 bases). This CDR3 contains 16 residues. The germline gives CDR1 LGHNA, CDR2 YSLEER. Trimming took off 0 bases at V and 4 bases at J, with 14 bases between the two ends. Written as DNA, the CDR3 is TGCGCCAGCAGCCAAGATGGTCGGGGAGGAGCAGATACGCAGTATTTT. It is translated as CASSQDGRGGADTQYF.

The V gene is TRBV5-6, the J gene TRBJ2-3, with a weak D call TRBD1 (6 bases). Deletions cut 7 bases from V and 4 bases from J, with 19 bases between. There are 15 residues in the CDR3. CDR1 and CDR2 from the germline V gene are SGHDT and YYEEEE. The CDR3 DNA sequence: TGTGCCAGCCTCTCTCTCTACAGGGATCCAGATACGCAGTATTTT. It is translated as CASLSLYRDPDTQYF.

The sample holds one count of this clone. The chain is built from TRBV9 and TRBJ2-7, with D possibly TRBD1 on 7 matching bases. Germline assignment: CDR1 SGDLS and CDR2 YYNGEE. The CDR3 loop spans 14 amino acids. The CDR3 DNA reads TGTGCGAACAGGGGTCTAGCGCTTGGTTACGAGCAGTACTTC. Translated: CANRGLALGYEQYF. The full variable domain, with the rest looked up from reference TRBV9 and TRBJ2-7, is DSGVTQTPKHLITATGQRVTLRCSPRSGDLSVYWYQQSLDQGLQFLIQYYNGEERAKGNILERFSAQQFPDLHSELNLSSLELGDSALYFCANRGLALGYEQYFGPGTRLTVT.

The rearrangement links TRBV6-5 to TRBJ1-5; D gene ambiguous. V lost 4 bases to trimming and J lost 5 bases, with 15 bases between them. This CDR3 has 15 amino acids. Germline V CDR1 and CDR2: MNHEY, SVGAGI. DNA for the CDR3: TGTGCCAGCAGTTCCTCGGTAGGGCCGGATCAGCCCCAGCATTTT. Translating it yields CASSSSVGPDQPQHF.

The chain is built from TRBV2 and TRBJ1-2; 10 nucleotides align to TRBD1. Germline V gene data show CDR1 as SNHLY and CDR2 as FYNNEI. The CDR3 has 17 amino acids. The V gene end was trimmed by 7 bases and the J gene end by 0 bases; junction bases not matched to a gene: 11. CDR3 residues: CASIVGTGAGPNYGYTF. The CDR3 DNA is TGTGCCAGCATTGTGGGGACAGGGGCCGGTCCTAACTATGGCTACACCTTC.

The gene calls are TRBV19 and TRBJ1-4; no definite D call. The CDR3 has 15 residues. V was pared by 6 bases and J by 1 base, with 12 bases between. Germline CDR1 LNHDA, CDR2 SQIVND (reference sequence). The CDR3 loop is CASRDPKGTNEKLFF. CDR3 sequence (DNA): TGTGCCAGTAGGGACCCCAAGGGAACTAATGAAAAACTGTTTTTT.

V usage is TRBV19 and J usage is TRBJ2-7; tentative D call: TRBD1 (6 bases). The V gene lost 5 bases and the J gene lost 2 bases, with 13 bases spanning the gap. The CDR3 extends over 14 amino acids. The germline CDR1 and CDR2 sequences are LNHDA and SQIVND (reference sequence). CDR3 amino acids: CASSHGQRTYEQYF. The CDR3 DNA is TGTGCCAGTAGTCATGGACAGAGGACCTACGAGCAGTACTTC.

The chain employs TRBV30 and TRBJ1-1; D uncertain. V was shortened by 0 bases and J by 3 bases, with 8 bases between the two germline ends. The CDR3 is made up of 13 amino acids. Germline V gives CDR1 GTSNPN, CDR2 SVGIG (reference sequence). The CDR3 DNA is TGTGCCTGGAGTGTACTTGGGGACACTGAAGCTTTCTTT. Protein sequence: CAWSVLGDTEAFF.

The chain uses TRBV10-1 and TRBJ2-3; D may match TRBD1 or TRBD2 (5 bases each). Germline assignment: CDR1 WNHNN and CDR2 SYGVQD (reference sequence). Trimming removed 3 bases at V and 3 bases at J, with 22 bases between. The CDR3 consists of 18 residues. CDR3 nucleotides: TGCGCCAGCAGTGAATCCCGGGGAATCGGGGCCTCTACAGATACGCAGTATTTT. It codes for CASSESRGIGASTDTQYF.

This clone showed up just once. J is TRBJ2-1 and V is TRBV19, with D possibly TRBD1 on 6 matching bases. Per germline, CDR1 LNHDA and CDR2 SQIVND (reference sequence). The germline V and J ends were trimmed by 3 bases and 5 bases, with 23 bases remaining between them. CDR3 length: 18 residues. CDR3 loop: CASSIGTPSFSLNNEQFF. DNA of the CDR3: TGTGCCAGTAGTATTGGGACACCTAGTTTCTCACTCAACAATGAGCAGTTCTTC.

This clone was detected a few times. CDR3 in amino acids: CASSSSSLTGGETQYF. The CDR3 DNA follows: TGTGCCAGTAGCTCAAGCTCCTTAACAGGGGGAGAGACCCAGTACTTC. The V gene is TRBV19, the J gene TRBJ2-5; 8 bases map to TRBD1. Germline V gene lookup returns CDR1 LNHDA and CDR2 SQIVND (reference sequence). V lost 6 bases to trimming and J lost 4 bases; unmatched junction nucleotides: 13. The CDR3 contains 16 residues. Complete variable domain (other parts from reference TRBV19 and TRBJ2-5): DGGITQSPKYLFRKEGQNVTLSCEQNLNHDAMYWYRQDPGQGLRLIYYSQIVNDFQKGDIAEGYSVSREKKESFPLTVTSAQKNPTAFYLCASSSSSLTGGETQYFGPGTRLLVL.

The CDR3 DNA follows: TGTGCCAGCAGCCCTGGACGGGGGAACACTGAAGCTTTCTTT. Translating gives CASSPGRGNTEAFF. The chain has TRBV11-3 and TRBJ1-1; D is uncertain. Looked up from germline, CDR1 is SGHNT and CDR2 is YENEEA. Trimming removed 5 bases from V and 1 base from J, with 11 bases in between. This CDR3 contains 14 residues.

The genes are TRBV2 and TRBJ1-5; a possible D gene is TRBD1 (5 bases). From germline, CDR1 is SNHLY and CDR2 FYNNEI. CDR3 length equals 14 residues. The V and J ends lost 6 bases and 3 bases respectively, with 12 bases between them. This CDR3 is CASRGDRHNQPQHF. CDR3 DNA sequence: TGTGCCAGCAGAGGGGACCGCCACAATCAGCCCCAGCATTTT.

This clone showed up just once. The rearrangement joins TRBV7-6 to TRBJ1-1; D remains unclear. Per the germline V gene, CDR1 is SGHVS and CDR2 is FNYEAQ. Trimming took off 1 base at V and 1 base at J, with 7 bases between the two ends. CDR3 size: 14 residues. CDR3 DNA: TGTGCCAGCAGCTTAGGTACAAGGAACACTGAAGCTTTCTTT. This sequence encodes CASSLGTRNTEAFF.

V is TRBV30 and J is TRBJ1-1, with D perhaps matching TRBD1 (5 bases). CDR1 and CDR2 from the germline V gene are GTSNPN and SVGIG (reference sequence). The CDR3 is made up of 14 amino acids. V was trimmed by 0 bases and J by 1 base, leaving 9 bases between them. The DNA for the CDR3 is TGTGCCTGGAGTGTTCTGAGGGGGAACACTGAAGCTTTCTTT. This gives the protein CAWSVLRGNTEAFF.

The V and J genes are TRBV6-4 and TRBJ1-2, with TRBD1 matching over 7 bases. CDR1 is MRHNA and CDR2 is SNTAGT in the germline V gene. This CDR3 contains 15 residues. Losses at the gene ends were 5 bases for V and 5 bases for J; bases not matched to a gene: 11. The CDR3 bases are TGTGCCAGCAGTATCGAAATCCAGGGGGAATATGGCTACACCTTC. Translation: CASSIEIQGEYGYTF.

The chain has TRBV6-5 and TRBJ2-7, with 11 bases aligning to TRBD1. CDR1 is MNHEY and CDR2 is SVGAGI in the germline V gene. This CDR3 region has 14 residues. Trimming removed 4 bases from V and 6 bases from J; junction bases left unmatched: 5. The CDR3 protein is CASSFSDRGREQYF. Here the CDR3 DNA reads TGTGCCAGCAGTTTTTCGGACAGGGGGCGCGAGCAGTACTTC.

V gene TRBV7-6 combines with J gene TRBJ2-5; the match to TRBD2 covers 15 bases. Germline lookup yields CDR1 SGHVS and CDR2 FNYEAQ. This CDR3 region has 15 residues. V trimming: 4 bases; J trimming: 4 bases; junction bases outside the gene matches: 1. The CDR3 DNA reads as TGTGCCAGCAGCTGGACTAGCGGGGGGGGAGAGACCCAGTACTTC. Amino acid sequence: CASSWTSGGGETQYF.

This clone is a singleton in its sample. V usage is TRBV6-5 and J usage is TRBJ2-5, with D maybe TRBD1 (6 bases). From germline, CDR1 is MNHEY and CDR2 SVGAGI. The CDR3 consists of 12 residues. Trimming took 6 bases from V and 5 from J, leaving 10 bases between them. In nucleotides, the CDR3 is TGTGCCAGCAGCCGGGACATTGAGACCCAGTACTTC. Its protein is CASSRDIETQYF.